The text below deals with one T cell receptor beta chain. Germline-derived CDR1 and CDR2 are SGHRS and YFSETQ. The CDR3 contains 15 residues. The V segment lost 0 bases and the J segment 7 bases; nucleotides outside the gene matches: 8. This sample is drawn from a study of PD-L1 blockade in urothelial cancer. Study-level background: Study patients had been treated with 0 to 3 previous chemotherapy regimens.

The time point is: peripheral blood 6 weeks after treatment start. Clones were read by immunoSEQ multiplex PCR, and TCRdb kept only the in-frame ones, dropping some. Among tens of thousands of clones listed, approximately 85% were seen once. The sequence was obtained from a man in his fifties with urothelial cancer. The rearrangement joins TRBV5-1 to TRBJ2-3; 7 bases agree with TRBD1. The specimen was PBMCs, collected around atezolizumab (anti-PD-L1) treatment. The CDR3 loop reads CASSLESRGQNTQYF. The CDR3 DNA follows: TGCGCCAGCAGCTTGGAATCTAGGGGGCAAAATACGCAGTATTTT.